The clone carrying this TCR beta chain turned up a few times. What it binds is not known. These data originate in a study of T cell responses to AZD1222 COVID-19 vaccine. In the study overall: Samples with a second dose at about 4 or about 12 weeks were pooled together.

Study-wide findings and caveats: Nearly half of spike-specific TCRs reportedly target variant regions that are unmutated in the B.1.351 and B.1.1.7 variants.

Germline CDR1 MDHEN, CDR2 SYDVKM. This CDR3 is 15 amino acids long. The ends lost 5 bases at V and 7 bases at J; junction bases unmatched: 13. The assay was immunoSEQ multiplex PCR, and TCRdb's table has in-frame clones only and misses some. This sample has fewer than 85,000 clones, with approximately 90% found just once. This specimen consisted of peripheral blood, obtained on day 0 of AZD1222 vaccination. This chain links TRBV28 with TRBJ2-7; 8 positions agree with TRBD1. The receptor was derived from an adult in good health. The DNA of the CDR3 is TGTGCCAGCAGTCCCTCCCGCGACAGGGGTTGGGAGCAGTACTTC. It specifies CASSPSRDRGWEQYF.